Detailed here is one T cell receptor beta chain. Then a second PCR, running roughly 7 to 11 cycles, was carried out with a sample-barcoded 5' primer and a J-beta primer mix. One entry per CDR3 protein results from TCRdb running MiXCR on the 5' RACE reads. The sample holds some 760,000 distinct CDR3 sequences, around 25% seen once. The data stem from a study of blood T cells in healthy people across ages. Isolation yielded PBMCs, at least 6 million per sample, in every case. Germline V gene lookup returns CDR1 MNHNS and CDR2 SASEGT. V was clipped by 1 base and J by 6 bases, with 10 bases between them. The CDR3 is 13 amino acids. The data were also submitted as part of a second study, on T cells of mothers and their children. That work contributes: A primer called M1S, used in the second PCR, added sample barcodes and 2-4 random nucleotides.

The chain joins TRBV6-1 to TRBJ2-7; D gene unclear. The sequenced sample was blood. The receptor was isolated from a boy between 10 and 17 years old in good health. The CDR3 DNA follows: TGTGCCAGCAGTGAAGATCTGCCGTCCGAGCAGTACTTC. It translates to CASSEDLPSEQYF.